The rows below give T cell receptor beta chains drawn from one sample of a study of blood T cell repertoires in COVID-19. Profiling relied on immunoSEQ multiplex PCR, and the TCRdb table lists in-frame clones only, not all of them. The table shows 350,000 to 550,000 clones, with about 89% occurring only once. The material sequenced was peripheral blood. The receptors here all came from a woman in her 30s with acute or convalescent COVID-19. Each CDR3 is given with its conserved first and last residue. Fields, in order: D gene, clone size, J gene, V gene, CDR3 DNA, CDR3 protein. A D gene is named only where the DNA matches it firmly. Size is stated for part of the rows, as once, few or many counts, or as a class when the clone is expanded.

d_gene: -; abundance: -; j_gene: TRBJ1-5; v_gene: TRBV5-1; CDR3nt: TGCGCCAGCAGCTTGACGAGGAGCAATCAGCCCCAGCATTTT; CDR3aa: CASSLTRSNQPQHF
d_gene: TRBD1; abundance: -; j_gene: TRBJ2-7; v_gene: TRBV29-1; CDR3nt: TGCAGCGTTGAAGGAGCGGAGGGGACAGGGTCATACGAGCAGTACTTC; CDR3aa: CSVEGAEGTGSYEQYF
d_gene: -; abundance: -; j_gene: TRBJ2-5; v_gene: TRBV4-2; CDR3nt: TGTGCCAGCAGCCAAGAAGCAACTACGGAAGAGACCCAGTACTTC; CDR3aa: CASSQEATTEETQYF
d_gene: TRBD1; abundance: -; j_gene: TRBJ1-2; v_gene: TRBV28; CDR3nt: TGTGCCAGCAGTTTTAGTTGGACAGGGTTCGGCTACACCTTC; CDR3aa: CASSFSWTGFGYTF
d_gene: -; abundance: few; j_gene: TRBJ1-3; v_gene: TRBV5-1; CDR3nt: TGCGCCAGCAGCCCGCGGGACCTCTCTGGAAACACCATATATTTT; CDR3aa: CASSPRDLSGNTIYF
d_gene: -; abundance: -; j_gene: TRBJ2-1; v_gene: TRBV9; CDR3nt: TGTGCCAGCAGCCCCCAGGGCAATGAGCAGTTCTTC; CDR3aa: CASSPQGNEQFF
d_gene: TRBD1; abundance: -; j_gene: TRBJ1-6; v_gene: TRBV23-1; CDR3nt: TGCGCCAAACCGGGACAGGGGCAACGAGGGATCTATAATTCACCCCTCCACTTT; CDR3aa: CAKPGQGQRGIYNSPLHF
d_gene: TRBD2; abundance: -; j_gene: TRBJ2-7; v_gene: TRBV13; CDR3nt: TGTGCCAGCAGCTCACTAGCGGGGGACGAGCAGTACTTC; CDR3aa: CASSSLAGDEQYF
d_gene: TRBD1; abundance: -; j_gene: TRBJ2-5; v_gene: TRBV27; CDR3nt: TGTGCCAGCAGGGACAGGGGGCAAGAGACCCAGTACTTC; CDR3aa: CASRDRGQETQYF
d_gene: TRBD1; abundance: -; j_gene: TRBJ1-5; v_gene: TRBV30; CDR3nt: TGTGCCTGGAGTGGGACAGGGATGAATCAGCCCCAGCATTTT; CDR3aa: CAWSGTGMNQPQHF
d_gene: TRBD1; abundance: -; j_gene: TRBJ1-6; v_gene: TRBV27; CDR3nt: TGTGCCAGCAGTTTATCGAGGGACAGTTATAATTCACCCCTCCACTTT; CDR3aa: CASSLSRDSYNSPLHF
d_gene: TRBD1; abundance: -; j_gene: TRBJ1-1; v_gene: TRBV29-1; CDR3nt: TGCAGCGGTACCCAGGGGGCGCTTACTGAAGCTTTCTTT; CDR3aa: CSGTQGALTEAFF
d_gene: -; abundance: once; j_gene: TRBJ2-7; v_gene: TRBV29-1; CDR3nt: TGCAGCGTTGCGACAGACCCAAGCTCCTACGAGCAGTACTTC; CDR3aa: CSVATDPSSYEQYF
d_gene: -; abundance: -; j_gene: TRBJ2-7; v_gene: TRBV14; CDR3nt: TGTGCCAGCAGCCAGGGGTGGGACACGAGCTCCTACGAGCAGTACTTC; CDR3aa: CASSQGWDTSSYEQYF
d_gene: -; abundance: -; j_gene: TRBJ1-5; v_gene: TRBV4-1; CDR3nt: TGCGCCAGCAGCCATGTTAGAGTAGAGCCCTATCAGCCCCAGCATTTT; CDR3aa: CASSHVRVEPYQPQHF
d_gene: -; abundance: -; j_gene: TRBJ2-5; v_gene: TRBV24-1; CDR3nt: TGTGCCACCAGTGACCCTGACAGGGGAGGGGGAGAGACCCAGTACTTC; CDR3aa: CATSDPDRGGGETQYF
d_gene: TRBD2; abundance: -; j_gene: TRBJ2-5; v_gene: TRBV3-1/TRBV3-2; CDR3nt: TGTGCCAGCAGCCCCTCCGGGGGGGCCCGTGAGACCCAGTACTTC; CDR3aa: CASSPSGGARETQYF
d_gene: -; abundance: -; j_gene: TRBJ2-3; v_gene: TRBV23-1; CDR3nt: TGCGCCAGCAGTCAGCATCGAGCCACCAGCACAGATACGCAGTATTTT; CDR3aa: CASSQHRATSTDTQYF
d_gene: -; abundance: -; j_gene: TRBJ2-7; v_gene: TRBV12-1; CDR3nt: TGTGCCAGCAGCTCGGGACTCAGGGTGGCCGAGCAGTACTTC; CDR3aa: CASSSGLRVAEQYF
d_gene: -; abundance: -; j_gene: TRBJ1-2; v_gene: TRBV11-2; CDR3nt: TGTGCCAGCAGCCCGGGGACTTTTACCGCTGGCTACACCTTC; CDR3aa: CASSPGTFTAGYTF
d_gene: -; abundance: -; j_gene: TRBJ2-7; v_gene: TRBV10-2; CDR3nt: TGCGCCAGCAGCGATACATACGAGCAGTACTTC; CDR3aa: CASSDTYEQYF
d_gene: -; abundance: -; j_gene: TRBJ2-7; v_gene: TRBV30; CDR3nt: TGTGCCTGGAGTGGGACACCTTCCTACGAGCAGTACTTC; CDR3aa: CAWSGTPSYEQYF
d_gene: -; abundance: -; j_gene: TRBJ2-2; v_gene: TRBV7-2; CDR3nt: TGTGCCAGCAGCTTAGTATTAGCTTCCGGGGAGCTGTTTTTT; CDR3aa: CASSLVLASGELFF
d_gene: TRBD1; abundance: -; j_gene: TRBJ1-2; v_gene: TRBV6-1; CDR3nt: TGTGCCAGCAGTGAACAGGGGGCGGGTAACTATGGCTACACCTTC; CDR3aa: CASSEQGAGNYGYTF
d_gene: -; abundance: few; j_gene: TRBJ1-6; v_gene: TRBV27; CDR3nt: TGTGCCAGCAGTTTATGGGGAGGAACGGAGAGCTCCTATAATTCACCCCTCCACTTT; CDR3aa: CASSLWGGTESSYNSPLHF
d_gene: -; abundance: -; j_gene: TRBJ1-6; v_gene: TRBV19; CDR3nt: TGTGCCAGTAGTATCGCGGGACTCTCTTCACCCCTCCACTTT; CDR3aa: CASSIAGLSSPLHF
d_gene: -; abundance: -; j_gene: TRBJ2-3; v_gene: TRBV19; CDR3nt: TGTGCCAGTAGTCAAGGGGCATACACAGATACGCAGTATTTT; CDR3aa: CASSQGAYTDTQYF
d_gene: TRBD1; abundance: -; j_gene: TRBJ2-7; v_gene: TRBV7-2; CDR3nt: TGTGCCAGCAGCTTACGAGCCCACGCCGGGACAGGAGTAAATGAGCAGTACTTC; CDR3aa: CASSLRAHAGTGVNEQYF
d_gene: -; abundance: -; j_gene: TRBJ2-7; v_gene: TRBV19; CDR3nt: TGTGCCAGTAGTAGGGGAGCGGCTAGCTCCTACGAGCAGTACTTC; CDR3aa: CASSRGAASSYEQYF
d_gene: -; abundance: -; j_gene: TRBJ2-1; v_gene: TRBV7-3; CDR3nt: TGTGCCAGCAGCCCAGACAGACCCTTCTCTAATGAGCAGTTCTTC; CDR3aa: CASSPDRPFSNEQFF
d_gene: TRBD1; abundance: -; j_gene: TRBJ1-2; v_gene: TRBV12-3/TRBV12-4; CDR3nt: TGTGCCAGCAGACTGGGACAGAACTATGGCTACACCTTC; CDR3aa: CASRLGQNYGYTF
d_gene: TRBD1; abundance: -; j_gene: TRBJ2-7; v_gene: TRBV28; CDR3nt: TGTGCCAGCAGGACCTCCGGGACAGGGGTCCACGAGCAGTACTTC; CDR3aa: CASRTSGTGVHEQYF
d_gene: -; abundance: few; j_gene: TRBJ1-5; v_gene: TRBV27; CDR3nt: TGTGCCAGCAGTTCCAGGGTAGGGGATCAGCCCCAGCATTTT; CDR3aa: CASSSRVGDQPQHF
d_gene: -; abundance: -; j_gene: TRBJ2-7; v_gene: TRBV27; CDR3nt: TGTGCCAGCAGTTTATCTAGGGGTCCCCACGAGCAGTACTTC; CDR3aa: CASSLSRGPHEQYF
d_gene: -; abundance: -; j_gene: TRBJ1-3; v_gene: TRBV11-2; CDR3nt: TGTGCCAGCAGGAGCCTTCGCGCCGGCTCTGGAAACACCATATATTTT; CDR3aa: CASRSLRAGSGNTIYF
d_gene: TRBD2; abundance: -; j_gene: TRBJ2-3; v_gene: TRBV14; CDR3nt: TGTGCCAGCAGCCAAGAAGGCGCCGGGGGGAGCACAGATACGCAGTATTTT; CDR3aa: CASSQEGAGGSTDTQYF
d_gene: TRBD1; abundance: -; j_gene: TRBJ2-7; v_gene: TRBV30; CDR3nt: TGTGCCTGGAGTGTATGGGACAGGGGTAACGAGCAGTACTTC; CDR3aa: CAWSVWDRGNEQYF
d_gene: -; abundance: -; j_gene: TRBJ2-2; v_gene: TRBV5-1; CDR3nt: TGCGCCAGCAGCTTGGGGCAGCCCGGGACCGGGGAGCTGTTTTTT; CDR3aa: CASSLGQPGTGELFF
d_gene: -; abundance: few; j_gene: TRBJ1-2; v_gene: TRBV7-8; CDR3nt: TGTGCCAGCAGCTTAGAAGGACACTCGACCTATGGCTACACCTTC; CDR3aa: CASSLEGHSTYGYTF
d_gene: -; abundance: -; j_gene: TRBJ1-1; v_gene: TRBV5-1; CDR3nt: TGCGCCAGCAGCTTGGGAGTCAGGGGACGGAACACTGAAGCTTTCTTT; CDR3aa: CASSLGVRGRNTEAFF
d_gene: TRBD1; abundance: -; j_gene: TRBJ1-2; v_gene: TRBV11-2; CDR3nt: TGTGCCAGCAGCCTATCGGACAGGGGGTATGGCTACACCTTC; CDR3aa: CASSLSDRGYGYTF
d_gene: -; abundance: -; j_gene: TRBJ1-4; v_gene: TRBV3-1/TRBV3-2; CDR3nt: TGTGCCAGCAGCACAGAGCCGACTAATGAAAAACTGTTTTTT; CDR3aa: CASSTEPTNEKLFF
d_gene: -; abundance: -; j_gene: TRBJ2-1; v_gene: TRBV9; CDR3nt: TGTGCCAGCAGCGCCCCTCCTAGAGAATACAATGAGCAGTTCTTC; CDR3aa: CASSAPPREYNEQFF
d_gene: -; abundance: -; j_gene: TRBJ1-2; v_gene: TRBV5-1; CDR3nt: TGCGCCAGCAGCTTGGATCAGGGGAAGTATGGCTACACCTTC; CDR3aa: CASSLDQGKYGYTF
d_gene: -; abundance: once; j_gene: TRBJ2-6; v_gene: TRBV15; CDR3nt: TGTGCCACCAGCCCCCACGGGGGCTCTGGGGCCAACGTCCTGACTTTC; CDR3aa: CATSPHGGSGANVLTF
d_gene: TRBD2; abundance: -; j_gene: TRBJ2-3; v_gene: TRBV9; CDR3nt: TGTGCCAGCAGCGTAGGGGTAGGCGGACTAGCGACAAGCACAGATACGCAGTATTTT; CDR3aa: CASSVGVGGLATSTDTQYF
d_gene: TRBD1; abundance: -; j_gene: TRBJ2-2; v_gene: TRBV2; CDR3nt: TGTGCCAGCAGCCCATGGACAGGGGGCACCGGGGAGCTGTTTTTT; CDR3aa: CASSPWTGGTGELFF
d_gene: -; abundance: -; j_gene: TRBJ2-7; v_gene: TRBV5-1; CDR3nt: TGCGCCAGCAGCGAGGGAGGACCACCGGGGGAGCAGTACTTC; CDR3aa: CASSEGGPPGEQYF
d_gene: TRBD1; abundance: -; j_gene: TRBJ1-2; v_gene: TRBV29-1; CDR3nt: TGCAGCGTCGTACAGGGGTCCGATGGCTACACCTTC; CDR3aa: CSVVQGSDGYTF
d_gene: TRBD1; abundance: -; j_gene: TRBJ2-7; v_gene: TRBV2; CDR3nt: TGTGCCAGCAGACAGGGGGCGCAGTACGAGCAGTACTTC; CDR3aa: CASRQGAQYEQYF
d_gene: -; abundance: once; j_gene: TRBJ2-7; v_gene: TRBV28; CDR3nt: TGTGCCAGCAGTTTGGACAGCAGTAGCTCCTACGAGCAGTACTTC; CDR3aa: CASSLDSSSSYEQYF
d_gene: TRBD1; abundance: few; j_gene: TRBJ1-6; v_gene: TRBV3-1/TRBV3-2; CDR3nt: TGTGCCAGCAGCCAAGGGCAGGGGGCCGGCCCCCTCCACTTT; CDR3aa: CASSQGQGAGPLHF
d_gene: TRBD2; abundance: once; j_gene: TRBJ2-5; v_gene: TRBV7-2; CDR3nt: TGTGCCAGCAGCAGCCTGCACATAGCGGGGGGCGGGCAAGGGGAGACCCAGTACTTC; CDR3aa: CASSSLHIAGGGQGETQYF
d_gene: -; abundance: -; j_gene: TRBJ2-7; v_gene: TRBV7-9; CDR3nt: TGTGCCAGCAGCGGGAGTTCGGACGAGCAGTACTTC; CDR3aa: CASSGSSDEQYF
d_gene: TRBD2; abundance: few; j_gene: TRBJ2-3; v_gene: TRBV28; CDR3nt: TGTGCCAGCACCCGTGGGGGGGGTACAGATACGCAGTATTTT; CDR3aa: CASTRGGGTDTQYF